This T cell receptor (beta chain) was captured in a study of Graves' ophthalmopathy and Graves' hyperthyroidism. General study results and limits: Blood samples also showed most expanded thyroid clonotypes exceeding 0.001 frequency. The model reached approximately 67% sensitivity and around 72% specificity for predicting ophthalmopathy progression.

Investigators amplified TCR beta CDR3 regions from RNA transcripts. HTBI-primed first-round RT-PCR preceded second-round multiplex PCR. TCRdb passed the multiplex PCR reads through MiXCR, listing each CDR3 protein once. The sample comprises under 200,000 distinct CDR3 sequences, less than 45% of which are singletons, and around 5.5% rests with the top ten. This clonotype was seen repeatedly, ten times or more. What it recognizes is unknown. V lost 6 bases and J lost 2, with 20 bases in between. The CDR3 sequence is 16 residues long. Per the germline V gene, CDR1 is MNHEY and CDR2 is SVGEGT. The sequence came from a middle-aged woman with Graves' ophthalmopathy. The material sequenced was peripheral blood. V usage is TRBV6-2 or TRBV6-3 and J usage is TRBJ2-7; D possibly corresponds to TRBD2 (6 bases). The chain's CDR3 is CASSELMGRGPYEQYF. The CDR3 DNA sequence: TGTGCCAGCAGCGAGTTGATGGGGCGGGGACCCTACGAGCAGTACTTC.